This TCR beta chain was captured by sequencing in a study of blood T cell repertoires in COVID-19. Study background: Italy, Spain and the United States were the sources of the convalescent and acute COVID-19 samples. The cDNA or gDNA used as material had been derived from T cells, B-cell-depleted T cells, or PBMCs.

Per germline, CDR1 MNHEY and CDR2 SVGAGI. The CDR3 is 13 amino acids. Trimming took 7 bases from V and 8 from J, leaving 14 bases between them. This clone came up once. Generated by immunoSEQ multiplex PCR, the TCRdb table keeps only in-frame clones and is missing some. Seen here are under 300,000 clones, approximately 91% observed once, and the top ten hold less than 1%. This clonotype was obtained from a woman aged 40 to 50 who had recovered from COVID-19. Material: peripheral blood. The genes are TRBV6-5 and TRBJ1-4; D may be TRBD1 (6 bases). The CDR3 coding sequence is TGTGCCAGCATAAGGCAGACAGGCGAAAAACTGTTTTTT. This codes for CASIRQTGEKLFF.